The entry that follows covers one T cell receptor beta chain sequence. Its antigen is undetermined. These data come from a study of OX40 agonist ivuxolimab in advanced cancers. The method was immunoSEQ multiplex PCR; TCRdb's version includes in-frame clones alone and lacks a portion of them. The sample carries approximately 77,000 clones, more than 80% recorded once. Study results and limitations: CD4+ and CD8+ blood T cells expanded clonally by week 6 at 0.1 to 3.0 mg/kg.

This receptor was obtained from an adult with an advanced solid tumor such as melanoma, head and neck, liver or kidney cancer. The material was CD4+ or CD8+ T cells sorted from blood, obtained in a trial of the OX40 agonist ivuxolimab.

The DNA for the CDR3 is TGCGCCAGCAGCTTGGTAGCGCCTCCGAGCTCCTACGAGCAGTACTTC. As protein: CASSLVAPPSSYEQYF. The chain carries TRBV5-1 and TRBJ2-7; D perhaps matches TRBD2 (5 bases). Germline CDR1 reads SGHRS; CDR2 reads YFSETQ. CDR3 size: 16 residues. The V end lost 0 bases, the J end lost 0 bases, and 13 bases lay between the germline ends.